This TCR beta chain came from a study of blood T cell repertoires in COVID-19. Study details: The cDNA or gDNA used as material had been derived from T cells, B-cell-depleted T cells, or PBMCs.

Those who participated ranged in age from roughly 18 to 90 years and resided in 20 to 30 US areas. Methods used by the authors: Amplification of reference gene primers provided the estimated nucleated cell counts. Sequencing used immunoSEQ multiplex PCR; TCRdb keeps in-frame clones, though not all of them. V and J calls and clone size come straight from that table; D and trimming were deduced from the DNA. In the table there are more than 300,000 clones, roughly 90% of which are singletons. The V gene's germline CDR1 is SGDLS and CDR2 YYNGEE. The CDR3 is made up of 13 amino acids. With V trimmed by 4 bases and J by 6 bases, 3 bases remained unmatched.

This clonotype was sampled from a woman aged 30 to 39 who had recovered from COVID-19. V and J are TRBV9 and TRBJ1-2; TRBD1 matches at 10 bases. Sequencing was done on a sample of PBMCs or T cells enriched from blood (not recorded which). Written as DNA, the CDR3 is TGTGCCAGCAGCTCCGGACAGGGGGATGGCTACACCTTC. The encoded protein is CASSSGQGDGYTF.